A single T cell receptor (beta chain) is shown here with its context. Per the original data handling: Nucleated cell number was recorded as an estimate derived from reference gene primer amplification. Libraries were prepared by immunoSEQ multiplex PCR; TCRdb keeps only in-frame clonotypes and omits some of them. Clone size and the V and J calls come from that table; the DNA yielded D and trimming. The data contain roughly 67,000 clones, 65% to 90% of them singletons. This specimen belongs to a study of blood T cell repertoires in COVID-19. This CDR3 is built from 13 residues. Germline CDR1 and CDR2: SGHTA and FQGTGA. Trimming pared 5 bases from V and 4 bases from J, leaving 11 bases between.

Specimen: peripheral blood. The rearrangement joins TRBV7-3 to TRBJ2-5, with a possible D match to TRBD1 (6 bases). The clonotype originates from a man in his forties or fifties with acute or convalescent COVID-19. The DNA for the CDR3 is TGTGCCAGCAGCCCCGGCAGGGGAGAGACCCAGTACTTC. Its protein product is CASSPGRGETQYF.